The 25 T cell receptor beta chains in this list originate from one sample, sequenced in a study of STAT5B mutations in CD4+ large granular lymphocyte leukemia (dated by TCRdb to the early 2020s). Preparation of the library involved the immunoSEQ multiplex PCR assay. Here the immuneACCESS table is served through TCRdb, limited to in-frame sequences with V and J called. Missing clones are a known gap in these copies; in checked studies unresolved V genes cover under half, and the rest lacks a known reason. In all, the sample holds about 30,000 clones, and approximately 71% of those were seen once. In total, the top ten clones hold about 0.45% of the sample. Sequencing input: CD4+ T cells from blood buffy coats. These receptors all stem from a human donor in good health.

The chain recombines TRBV7-8 with TRBJ1-6, with D possibly matching TRBD1 (5 bases). The CDR3 length is 16 residues. Trimming removed 1 base from V and 4 bases from J, with 11 bases in between. Looked up from germline, CDR1 is SGHVS and CDR2 is FQNEAQ. CDR3 in amino acids: CASSLVRQSYNSPLHF. CDR3 sequence (DNA): TGTGCCAGCAGCTTAGTTCGACAGTCGTATAATTCACCCCTCCACTTT.

The V and J genes are TRBV28 and TRBJ1-1; no reliable D call. The germline gives CDR1 MDHEN, CDR2 SYDVKM. This CDR3 has 14 amino acids. Trimming stripped 4 bases from V and 4 bases from J, with 13 bases between. The CDR3 DNA is TGTGCCAGCAGTTCCCCCGCGTTACGCACTGAAGCTTTCTTT. Amino acid sequence: CASSSPALRTEAFF. The full variable domain, completed using reference TRBV28 and TRBJ1-1, is DVKVTQSSRYLVKRTGEKVFLECVQDMDHENMFWYRQDPGLGLRLIYFSYDVKMKEKGDIPEGYSVSREKKERFSLILESASTNQTSMYLCASSSPALRTEAFFGQGTRLTVV.

The V and J genes are TRBV5-6 and TRBJ2-7; 8 bases agree with TRBD2. V dropped 4 bases and J dropped 2; count of bases not matched to a gene: 11. Germline assignment: CDR1 SGHDT and CDR2 YYEEEE. The CDR3 totals 16 residues. CDR3 loop: CASSPRRRGATYEQYF. DNA for the CDR3: TGTGCCAGCAGCCCCAGGCGGCGGGGGGCGACCTACGAGCAGTACTTC.

The J gene is TRBJ1-6, the V gene TRBV27; no reliable D call. CDR3 length: 13 residues. Looked up from germline, CDR1 is MNHEY and CDR2 is SMNVEV (reference sequence). Trimming pared 6 bases from V and 4 bases from J, leaving 7 bases between. CDR3 region: CASSPGYNSPLHF. CDR3 sequence (DNA): TGTGCCAGCAGCCCCGGTTATAATTCACCCCTCCACTTT.

The chain recombines TRBV10-3 with TRBJ2-2; 10 bases map to TRBD2. Germline CDR1 is ENHRY and CDR2 is SYGVKD. The ends lost 4 bases at V and 5 bases at J; junction bases unmatched: 4. The CDR3 spans 15 residues. The CDR3 region has the DNA TGTGCCATCAGTGTCTTAGCGGGGGGAACCGGGGAGCTGTTTTTT. This sequence encodes CAISVLAGGTGELFF.

This chain uses TRBV6-1 with TRBJ2-7, with D possibly TRBD1 on 6 matching bases. Trimming removed 7 bases from V and 5 bases from J, with 18 bases in between. CDR1 MNHNS and CDR2 SASEGT come from the germline V gene. The CDR3 length is 14 residues. CDR3: CASTKGQGIDEQYF. The CDR3 DNA reads TGTGCCAGCACTAAAGGTCAGGGGATCGACGAGCAGTACTTC.

V usage is TRBV18 and J usage is TRBJ2-7; D gene unclear. Germline lookup yields CDR1 KGHSH and CDR2 LQKENI. V was clipped by 3 bases and J by 7 bases, with 16 bases between them. CDR3 length: 14 residues. CDR3 residues: CASSPQARREEQYF. The CDR3 nucleotides are TGTGCCAGCTCACCCCAAGCCAGACGAGAGGAGCAGTACTTC.

The chain joins TRBV4-1 to TRBJ2-5, with no clear D. Trimming shortened V by 0 bases and J by 4 bases, and 18 bases separated the two germline ends. The CDR3 is 17 residues long. The germline V gene has CDR1 MGHRA and CDR2 YSYEKL. The CDR3 bases are TGCGCCAGCAGCCAAGAACCTACTTGGGGTCTACCAGAGACCCAGTACTTC. Protein: CASSQEPTWGLPETQYF.

V gene TRBV5-5 combines with J gene TRBJ1-1; 9 bases match TRBD1. CDR3 length equals 14 residues. In germline, CDR1 is SGHKS, CDR2 YYEKEE (reference sequence). With V trimmed by 2 bases and J by 6 bases, 5 bases remained unmatched. CDR3 bases: TGTGCCAGCAGCTTACAGGGGGCTAGCGCTGAAGCTTTCTTT. Protein sequence: CASSLQGASAEAFF.

This chain connects TRBV28 to TRBJ1-4; D possibly corresponds to TRBD1 (5 bases). Germline CDR1 is MDHEN and CDR2 is SYDVKM. Trimming took off 6 bases at V and 0 bases at J, with 8 bases between the two ends. CDR3 length: 14 residues. Written as DNA, the CDR3 is TGTGCCAGCAGCCTGACAGCAACTAATGAAAAACTGTTTTTT. Encoded protein: CASSLTATNEKLFF.

The J gene is TRBJ1-2, the V gene TRBV10-3; D unresolved. Germline V gene sequence: CDR1 ENHRY, CDR2 SYGVKD. Trimming pared 3 bases from V and 2 bases from J, leaving 7 bases between. The CDR3 is made up of 13 amino acids. The CDR3 coding sequence is TGTGCCATCAGTGACGCTCCGAACTATGGCTACACCTTC. This sequence encodes CAISDAPNYGYTF.

The V and J genes are TRBV9 and TRBJ2-3, with a weak D call TRBD2 (6 bases). The CDR3 has 16 residues. V was clipped by 4 bases and J by 4 bases, with 19 bases between them. From germline, CDR1 is SGDLS and CDR2 YYNGEE. In DNA form, the CDR3 reads TGTGCCAGCAGCACCTGGGACTCCTACGCGGCAGATACGCAGTATTTT. Amino acids: CASSTWDSYAADTQYF.

The chain combines TRBV11-3 with TRBJ2-2; D is undetermined. V gave up 1 base and J gave up 5 bases, with 5 bases separating them. This CDR3 has 13 amino acids. Germline V CDR1 and CDR2: SGHNT, YENEEA. The DNA of the CDR3 is TGTGCCAGCAGCTTAGTAGTGACCGGGGAGCTGTTTTTT. Translated, it gives CASSLVVTGELFF.

The chain is built from TRBV29-1 and TRBJ1-4, with D possibly matching TRBD1 (6 bases). The CDR3 runs to 15 residues. V lost 1 base and J 7 bases, leaving 16 bases between the germline ends. The V gene's germline CDR1 is SQVTM and CDR2 ANQGSEA. CDR3 DNA: TGCAGCGTTGAAGTCCTGGGACAATGGGGTGAAAAACTGTTTTTT. The encoded protein is CSVEVLGQWGEKLFF.

The chain has TRBV6-1 and TRBJ1-2; 9 nucleotides line up with TRBD1. Germline CDR1 is MNHNS and CDR2 is SASEGT. Trimming removed 6 bases from V and 7 bases from J; junction bases left unmatched: 12. This CDR3 contains 15 residues. The CDR3 DNA reads TGTGCCAGCAGGACCACAGGGGGCGCGGTAGGTGGCTACACCTTC. This gives the protein CASRTTGGAVGGYTF.

V and J are TRBV5-1 and TRBJ2-3, with TRBD2 identical over 9 bases. CDR1 is SGHRS and CDR2 is YFSETQ in the germline V gene. Germline trimming cut 4 bases from V and 1 base from J; bases unmatched to any gene: 13. This CDR3 has 18 residues. In DNA form, the CDR3 reads TGCGCCAGCAGCCACGGCCCAGGTAGCGGGGGACGCACAGATACGCAGTATTTT. Translating gives CASSHGPGSGGRTDTQYF.

In its sample, this clone was seen once. The V gene is TRBV7-2, the J gene TRBJ2-5; 9 nucleotides line up with TRBD1. There are 14 residues in the CDR3. Germline V CDR1 and CDR2: SGHTA, FQGNSA. V lost 4 bases and J lost 4; bases outside the gene matches: 4. The CDR3 reads CASSSRTGVETQYF. The CDR3 region has the DNA TGTGCCAGCAGCTCTCGGACAGGGGTAGAGACCCAGTACTTC.

The rearrangement links TRBV19 to TRBJ2-7; possible D gene TRBD1, 5 bases. CDR1 and CDR2 from the germline V gene are LNHDA and SQIVND (reference sequence). This CDR3 has 14 amino acids. With 5 bases removed from V and 0 bases from J, the gap between germline ends came to 11 bases. The CDR3 spells CASSQGQVSYEQYF. Written as DNA, the CDR3 is TGTGCCAGTAGTCAAGGACAAGTCTCCTACGAGCAGTACTTC.

This chain uses TRBV11-2 with TRBJ1-1, with a weak D call TRBD1 (5 bases). This CDR3 contains 15 residues. CDR1 and CDR2 (germline): SGHAT, FQNNGV. V was shortened by 6 bases and J by 5 bases, with 19 bases between the two germline ends. CDR3 protein: CASRPTGVLGTEAFF. The CDR3 DNA is TGTGCCAGCAGACCAACGGGGGTTCTGGGGACTGAAGCTTTCTTT.

The V and J genes are TRBV19 and TRBJ1-5; D might be TRBD1 (5 bases). The CDR3 length is 15 residues. Trimming shortened V by 6 bases and J by 1 base, and 13 bases separated the two germline ends. The germline gives CDR1 LNHDA, CDR2 SQIVND (reference sequence). The CDR3 reads CASSLGRGSNQPQHF. The CDR3 DNA reads as TGTGCCAGTAGCCTGGGACGAGGGAGCAATCAGCCCCAGCATTTT.

CDR3 region: CASSLFGQNSYGYTF. The CDR3 DNA follows: TGTGCCAGCAGTTTGTTCGGACAGAATAGTTACGGCTACACCTTC. The chain is built from TRBV28 and TRBJ1-2; tentatively, D is TRBD1 (6 bases). CDR3 length: 15 residues. In germline, CDR1 is MDHEN, CDR2 SYDVKM. V lost 3 bases and J lost 8, with 19 bases in between.

The V gene is TRBV11-2, the J gene TRBJ2-1; 8 bases agree with TRBD1. This CDR3 is built from 13 residues. Germline V gene data show CDR1 as SGHAT and CDR2 as FQNNGV. The trim removed 5 bases at V and 7 bases at J, leaving 4 bases unmatched. The CDR3 DNA follows: TGTGCCAGCAGCATGGACAGGGTAAATGAGCAGTTCTTC. Protein product: CASSMDRVNEQFF.

The V call is TRBV28, the J call TRBJ1-2, with 9 bases identical to TRBD1. Per germline, CDR1 MDHEN and CDR2 SYDVKM. The V segment lost 4 bases and the J segment 14 bases; nucleotides outside the gene matches: 8. The CDR3 extends over 12 amino acids. The CDR3 reads CASSSPPGTGTF. DNA of the CDR3: TGTGCCAGCAGTTCGCCGCCCGGGACAGGGACCTTC.

The chain employs TRBV4-1 and TRBJ2-3; tentative D call: TRBD2 (5 bases). V gave up 3 bases and J gave up 1 base, with 11 bases separating them. This CDR3 contains 15 residues. From germline, CDR1 is MGHRA and CDR2 YSYEKL. The CDR3 sequence: CASSQPNSGTDTQYF. CDR3 sequence (DNA): TGCGCCAGCAGCCAGCCCAATAGCGGCACAGATACGCAGTATTTT.

The chain is built from TRBV7-8 and TRBJ1-3, with TRBD1 matching over 8 bases. The length of the CDR3 is 18 residues. J was trimmed by 2 bases and V by 3 bases; bases with no gene match: 12. In germline, CDR1 is SGHVS, CDR2 FQNEAQ. The CDR3 sequence: CASSFGQGANPAGNTIYF. The CDR3 DNA is TGTGCCAGCAGCTTCGGGCAGGGGGCTAATCCGGCTGGAAACACCATATATTTT.